This note documents a single T cell receptor beta chain sequence. A read error may account for a junction end that differs from germline. These data are taken from a study of tumor and adjacent non-tumor tissue in lung cancer. The CDR3 consists of 15 residues. Germline V gene data show CDR1 as DFQATT and CDR2 as SNEGSKA (reference sequence). A modified ARM-PCR protocol with three rounds of nested PCR amplified TCRbeta. TCRdb re-called the multiplex PCR reads through MiXCR, storing one row per CDR3 protein. The data show 65,000 to 80,000 distinct CDR3 sequences, with 60% to 75% seen just once and over 25% held by the top ten. The template was RNA from unsorted bulk tissue.

The V and J genes are TRBV20-1 and TRBJ2-7; 12 bases agree with TRBD2. Sequencing was carried out using lung tumor tissue. The source of this sequence is a man aged 60-69 years with non-small cell lung cancer. Here the CDR3 DNA reads TGCAGTGCCTCCCTGACTAGCGGGAGTAGGTACGAGCACTACTTC. Translating it yields CSASLTSGSRYEHYF.